The clone carrying this TCR beta chain was detected once. RNA amounts of about 0.5 to 1 ug underwent reverse transcription with random hexamers. TCRdb re-called the immunoSEQ multiplex PCR reads with MiXCR, one entry per CDR3 protein. Found here are about 160,000 distinct CDR3 sequences, approximately 94% of them singletons; the top ten hold about 0.09%. The data were obtained in a study of CD8 T cells in Susac syndrome. This CDR3 has 14 amino acids. Trimming left V 7 bases short and J 5 bases short, with 18 bases between. Germline V lookup: CDR1 DFQATT, CDR2 SNEGSKA (reference sequence). CD8+ and CD4+ T cells circulating in blood were sequenced for TCR beta. The multiple sclerosis controls were treatment-naive patients, and their relapsing-remitting disease was stable or active. Negative isolation yielded the CD8+ and CD4+ T cells, while FACS enriched the TEMRA cells.

The sample comprised CD4+ T cells from PBMCs. This TCR was recovered from a human donor with multiple sclerosis. J is TRBJ2-1 and V is TRBV20-1; perhaps TRBD2 as D (6 bases). CDR3 residues: CSVRGTSKHNEQFF. The DNA of the CDR3 is TGCAGTGTCCGGGGGACCTCAAAGCACAATGAGCAGTTCTTC.